One sample yielded the 10 T cell receptor beta chains listed below, sequenced in a study of patients and donors after allogeneic stem cell transplantation. TCRdb reprocessed the RT-PCR reads with MiXCR, giving one entry per CDR3 protein. The table records 800,000 to 1,000,000 distinct CDR3 sequences, about a sixth of them present only once. Sequencing was performed on blood, either unsorted or a sorted T cell fraction (not recorded which). The receptor source for this set is a human donor who was either an allogeneic HSCT recipient or a stem cell or donor lymphocyte infusion donor (not recorded which). It is not recorded whose cells these are; they may come from a transplant donor.

This clonotype was seen more than once but under ten times. The chain couples TRBV12-5 to TRBJ1-5; D possibly corresponds to TRBD1 (5 bases). Germline V gene lookup returns CDR1 LGHNT and CDR2 FRNRAP. V was shortened by 7 bases and J by 0 bases, with 25 bases between the two germline ends. The CDR3 runs 19 residues. The CDR3 nucleotides read TGTGCTAGTGATTGCCACCTCGAGTTGGGACCTAATAGCAATCAGCCCCAGCATTTT. Translated, it gives CASDCHLELGPNSNQPQHF.

The V gene is TRBV11-3, the J gene TRBJ2-6; D is undetermined. This CDR3 spans 14 amino acids. V was clipped by 3 bases and J by 2 bases, with 5 bases between them. From germline, CDR1 is SGHNT and CDR2 YENEEA. The CDR3 nucleotides read TGTGCCAGCAGCTTCGAGGCTGGGGCCAACGTCCTGACTTTC. Amino acids: CASSFEAGANVLTF.

The gene calls are TRBV25-1 and TRBJ2-7; 9 bases agree with TRBD1. Germline assignment: CDR1 MGHDK and CDR2 SYGVNS. Unmatched junction bases numbered 17, after V lost 3 bases and J lost 5 bases. The length of the CDR3 is 18 residues. Here the CDR3 DNA reads TGTGCCAGCAGTGACCAACAACGATCCGGGACAGGGATCCACGAGCAGTACTTC. Amino acids: CASSDQQRSGTGIHEQYF.

The table lists this clonotype with a few counts. The gene calls are TRBV11-2 and TRBJ2-7; D might be TRBD1 or TRBD2, each matching 5 bases. The CDR3 has 15 amino acids. V lost 5 bases, J lost 0 bases, and 14 bases lay in between. Germline assignment: CDR1 SGHAT and CDR2 FQNNGV. CDR3 loop: CASSQDIRGSYEQYF. DNA for the CDR3: TGTGCCAGCAGCCAGGACATTCGGGGCTCCTACGAGCAGTACTTC.

V is TRBV6-2 or TRBV6-3 and J is TRBJ2-7; 7 bases match TRBD2. Trimming removed 6 bases from V and 3 bases from J; junction bases left unmatched: 11. CDR1 and CDR2 (germline): MNHEY, SVGEGT. The CDR3 has 15 residues. The CDR3: CASRHGTTVIYEQYF. The CDR3 DNA reads TGTGCCAGCAGACACGGGACTACAGTAATCTACGAGCAGTACTTC.

This chain joins TRBV6-1 and TRBJ1-1; 8 bases align to TRBD1. Germline V lookup: CDR1 MNHNS, CDR2 SASEGT. The V gene end was trimmed by 6 bases and the J gene end by 11 bases; junction bases not matched to a gene: 11. This CDR3 is built from 13 residues. The DNA for the CDR3 is TGTGCCAGCAGGGTCGGGGACAGGAGCGGCGCTTTCTTT. This sequence encodes CASRVGDRSGAFF.

The V gene is TRBV5-1, the J gene TRBJ2-5; the match to TRBD2 covers 13 bases. V dropped 3 bases and J dropped 7; count of bases not matched to a gene: 6. Germline CDR1 SGHRS, CDR2 YFSETQ. The CDR3 loop spans 15 amino acids. The CDR3 region has the DNA TGCGCCAGCAGCTACGGACTAGCGGGAGATGTGACCCAGTACTTC. Encoded protein: CASSYGLAGDVTQYF. Combining the CDR3 with reference TRBV5-1 and TRBJ2-5 gives the whole variable domain KAGVTQTPRYLIKTRGQQVTLSCSPISGHRSVSWYQQTPGQGLQFLFEYFSETQRNKGNFPGRFSGRQFSNSRSEMNVSTLELGDSALYLCASSYGLAGDVTQYFGPGTRLLVL.

This clonotype was observed a handful of times. The V call is TRBV7-3, the J call TRBJ2-7; D remains unclear. CDR1 is SGHTA, CDR2 FQGTGA, per germline. Trimming removed 1 base from V and 1 base from J, with 23 bases in between. The CDR3 contains 19 residues. The CDR3 DNA reads as TGTGCCAGCAGCTTAAGTCGGCGTAGCTTAGTGGGGTTTTCCTACGAGCAGTACTTC. Translating it yields CASSLSRRSLVGFSYEQYF.

Ten or more counts support this clonotype. In DNA form, the CDR3 reads TGCGCCAGCAGCTTGGCCAATCCCACAGATACGCAGTATTTT. It translates to CASSLANPTDTQYF. The gene calls are TRBV5-1 and TRBJ2-3; D uncertain. The ends were cut back, 0 bases at V and 2 bases at J, with 7 bases in the middle. This CDR3 has 14 amino acids. Looked up from germline, CDR1 is SGHRS and CDR2 is YFSETQ.

This clonotype turned up a few times. This sequence joins TRBV5-4 and TRBJ2-3; tentatively, D is TRBD1 (5 bases). The CDR3 spans 15 residues. The V and J ends lost 7 bases and 5 bases respectively, with 20 bases between them. Looked up from germline, CDR1 is SGHNT and CDR2 is YYREEE (reference sequence). This CDR3 is CASQGRDPSRDTQYF. DNA for the CDR3: TGTGCCAGCCAGGGTCGAGACCCCTCCCGAGATACGCAGTATTTT. Variable domain in full (rest from reference TRBV5-4 and TRBJ2-3): ETGVTQSPTHLIKTRGQQVTLRCSSQSGHNTVSWYQQALGQGPQFIFQYYREEENGRGNFPPRFSGLQFPNYSSELNVNALELDDSALYLCASQGRDPSRDTQYFGPGTRLTVL.